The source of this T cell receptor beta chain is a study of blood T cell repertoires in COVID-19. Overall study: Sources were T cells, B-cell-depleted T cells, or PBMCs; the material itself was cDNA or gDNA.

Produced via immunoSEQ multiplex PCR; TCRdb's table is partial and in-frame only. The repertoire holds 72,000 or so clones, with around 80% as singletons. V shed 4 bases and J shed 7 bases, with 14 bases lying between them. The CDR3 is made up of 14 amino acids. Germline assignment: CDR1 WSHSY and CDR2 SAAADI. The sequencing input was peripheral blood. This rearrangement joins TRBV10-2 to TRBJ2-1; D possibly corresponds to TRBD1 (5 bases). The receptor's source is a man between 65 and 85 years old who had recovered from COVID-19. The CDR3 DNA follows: TGCGCCAGCAGTGGGCAGGGTGGTGGTAATGAGCAGTTCTTC. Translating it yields CASSGQGGGNEQFF.